This entry is about one TCR beta chain. The record originates from a study of OX40 agonist ivuxolimab in advanced cancers. Background on the study: Males comprised around four fifths of the group, whose mean age was around 62 years (range 23 to 79).

Sampled blood was obtained at baseline, cycle 4 day 1, and cycle 7 day 1. TCRdb's copy holds only in-frame clones and misses some; the assay was immunoSEQ multiplex PCR. The table lists approximately 58,000 clones, about 87% of them singletons. Sequenced material: CD4+ or CD8+ T cells sorted from blood, taken in a trial of the OX40 agonist ivuxolimab. The source of this sequence is an adult with an advanced solid tumor such as melanoma, head and neck, liver or kidney cancer.

The CDR3 region has the DNA TGCAGCGTTGGGAGAGGGACAGCGAGGGAGACCCAGTACTTC. It is translated as CSVGRGTARETQYF. V gene TRBV29-1 combines with J gene TRBJ2-5, with 7 bases that match TRBD1. The CDR3 consists of 14 residues. Germline V gives CDR1 SQVTM, CDR2 ANQGSEA. V shed 4 bases, J shed 5 bases, and the junction held 10 bases outside the gene matches.